A single TCR beta chain is shown here with its context. Sequencing used immunoSEQ multiplex PCR; TCRdb keeps in-frame clones, though not all of them. In the table there are 180,000 or so clones, about 89% of which are singletons. This entry is derived from a study of cytomegalovirus exposure and HLA in healthy donors. Germline V gives CDR1 SGHAT, CDR2 FQDESV (reference sequence). Deletions cut 2 bases from V and 5 bases from J, with 6 bases between. The CDR3 sequence is 12 residues long. The clonotype originates from a man aged 25-40 years in good health and CMV-seropositive. V is TRBV11-1 and J is TRBJ2-5; D is uncertain. The sample consisted of PBMCs. CDR3: CASSLNVETQYF. The CDR3, as DNA: TGTGCCAGCAGCTTAAATGTGGAGACCCAGTACTTC.